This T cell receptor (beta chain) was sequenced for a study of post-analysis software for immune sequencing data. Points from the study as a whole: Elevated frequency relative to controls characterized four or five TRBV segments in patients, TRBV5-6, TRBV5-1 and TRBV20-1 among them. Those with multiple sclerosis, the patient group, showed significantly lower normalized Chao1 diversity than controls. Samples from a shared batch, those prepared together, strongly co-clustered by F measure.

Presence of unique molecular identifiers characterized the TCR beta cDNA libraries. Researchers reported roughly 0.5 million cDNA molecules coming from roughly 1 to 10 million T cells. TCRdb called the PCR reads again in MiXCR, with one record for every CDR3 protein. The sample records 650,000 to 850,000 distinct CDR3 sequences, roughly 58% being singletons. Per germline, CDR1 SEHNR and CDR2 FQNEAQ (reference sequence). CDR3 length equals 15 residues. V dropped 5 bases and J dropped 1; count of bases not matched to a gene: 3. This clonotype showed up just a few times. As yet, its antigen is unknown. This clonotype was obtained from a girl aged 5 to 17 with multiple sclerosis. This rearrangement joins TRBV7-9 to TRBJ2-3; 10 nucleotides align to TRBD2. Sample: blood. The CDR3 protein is CASSPSGSGTDTQYF. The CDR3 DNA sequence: TGTGCCAGCAGCCCTAGCGGGAGTGGCACAGATACGCAGTATTTT.